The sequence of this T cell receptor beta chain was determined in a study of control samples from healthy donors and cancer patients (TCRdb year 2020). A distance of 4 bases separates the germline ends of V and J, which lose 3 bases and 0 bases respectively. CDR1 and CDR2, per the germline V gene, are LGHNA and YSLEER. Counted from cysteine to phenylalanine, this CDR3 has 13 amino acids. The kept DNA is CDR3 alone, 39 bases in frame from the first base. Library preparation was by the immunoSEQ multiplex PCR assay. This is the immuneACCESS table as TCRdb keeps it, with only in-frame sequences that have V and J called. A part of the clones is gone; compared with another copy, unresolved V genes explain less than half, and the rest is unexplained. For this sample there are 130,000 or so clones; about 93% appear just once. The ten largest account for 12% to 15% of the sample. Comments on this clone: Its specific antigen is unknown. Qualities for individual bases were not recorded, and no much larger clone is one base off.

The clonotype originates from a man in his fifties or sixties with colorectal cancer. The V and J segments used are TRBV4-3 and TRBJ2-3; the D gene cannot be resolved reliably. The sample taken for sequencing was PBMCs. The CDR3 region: CASSQRSTDTQYF. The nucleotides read TGCGCCAGCAGCCAGCGTAGCACAGATACGCAGTATTTT.